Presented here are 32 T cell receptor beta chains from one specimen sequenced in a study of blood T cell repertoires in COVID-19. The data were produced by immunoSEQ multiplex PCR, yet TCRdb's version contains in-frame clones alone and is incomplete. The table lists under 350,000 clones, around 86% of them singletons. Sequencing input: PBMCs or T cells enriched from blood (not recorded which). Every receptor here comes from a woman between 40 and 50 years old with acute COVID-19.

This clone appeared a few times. The CDR3 here is CASSELADYNEQFF. The CDR3 region has the DNA TGTGCCAGCAGTGAGTTAGCGGATTACAATGAGCAGTTCTTC. The rearrangement links TRBV25-1 to TRBJ2-1, with a possible D match to TRBD2 (6 bases). Germline lookup yields CDR1 MGHDK and CDR2 SYGVNS. The CDR3 covers 14 residues. V gave up 3 bases and J gave up 4 bases, with 10 bases separating them.

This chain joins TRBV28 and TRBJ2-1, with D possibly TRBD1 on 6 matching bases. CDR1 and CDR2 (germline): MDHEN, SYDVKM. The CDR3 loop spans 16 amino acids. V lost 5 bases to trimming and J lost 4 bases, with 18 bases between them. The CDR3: CASSTGYTPPYNEQFF. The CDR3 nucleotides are TGTGCCAGCAGTACAGGGTATACCCCCCCATACAATGAGCAGTTCTTC.

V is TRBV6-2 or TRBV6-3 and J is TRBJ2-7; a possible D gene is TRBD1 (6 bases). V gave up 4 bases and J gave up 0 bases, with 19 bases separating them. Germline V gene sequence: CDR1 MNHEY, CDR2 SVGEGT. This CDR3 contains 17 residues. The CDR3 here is CASSFPSGASGSYEQYF. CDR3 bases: TGTGCCAGCAGTTTCCCCTCAGGGGCCTCTGGCTCCTACGAGCAGTACTTC.

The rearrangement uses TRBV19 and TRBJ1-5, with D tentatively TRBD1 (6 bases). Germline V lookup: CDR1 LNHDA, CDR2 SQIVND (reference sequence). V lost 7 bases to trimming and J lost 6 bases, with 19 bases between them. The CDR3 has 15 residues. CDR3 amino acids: CASKDSGEGSQPQHF. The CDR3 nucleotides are TGTGCCAGTAAGGATTCAGGGGAGGGGAGTCAGCCCCAGCATTTT.

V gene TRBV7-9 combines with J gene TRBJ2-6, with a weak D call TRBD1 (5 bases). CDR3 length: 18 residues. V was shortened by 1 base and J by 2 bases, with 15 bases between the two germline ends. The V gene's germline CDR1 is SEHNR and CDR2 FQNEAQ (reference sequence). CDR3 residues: CASSLGITGVPGANVLTF. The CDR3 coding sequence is TGTGCCAGCAGCTTAGGGATTACAGGAGTGCCTGGGGCCAACGTCCTGACTTTC.

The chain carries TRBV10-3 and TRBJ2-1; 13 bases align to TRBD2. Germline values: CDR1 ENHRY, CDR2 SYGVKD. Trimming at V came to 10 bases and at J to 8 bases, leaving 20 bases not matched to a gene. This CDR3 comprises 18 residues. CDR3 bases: TGTGCCACCGTTGGGGACAGAAATTCACTAGCGGGGGGGGATGAGCAGTTCTTC. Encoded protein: CATVGDRNSLAGGDEQFF.

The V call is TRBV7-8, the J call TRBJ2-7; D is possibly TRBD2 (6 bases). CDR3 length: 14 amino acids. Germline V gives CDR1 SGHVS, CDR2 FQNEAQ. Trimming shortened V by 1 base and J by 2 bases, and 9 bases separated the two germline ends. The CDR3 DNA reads TGTGCCAGCAGCTTAGGGCCGGGAGCCTACGAGCAGTACTTC. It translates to CASSLGPGAYEQYF. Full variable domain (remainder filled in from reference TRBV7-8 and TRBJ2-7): GAGVSQSPRYKVAKRGQDVALRCDPISGHVSLFWYQQALGQGPEFLTYFQNEAQLDKSGLPSDRFFAERPEGSVSTLKIQRTQQEDSAVYLCASSLGPGAYEQYFGPGTRLTVT.

CDR3 loop: CATSETQYF. CDR3 DNA: TGTGCCACCTCCGAGACCCAGTACTTC. The chain couples TRBV12-1 to TRBJ2-5; TRBD2 was called by the table and not checked on the DNA. TRBV12-1 is noted as a pseudogene. This CDR3 is 9 amino acids long.

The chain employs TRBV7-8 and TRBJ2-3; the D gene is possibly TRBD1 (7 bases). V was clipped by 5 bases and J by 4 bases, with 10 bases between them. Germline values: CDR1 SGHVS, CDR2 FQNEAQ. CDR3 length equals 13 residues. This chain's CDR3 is CASSDREADTQYF. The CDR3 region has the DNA TGTGCCAGCAGCGACAGGGAGGCAGATACGCAGTATTTT.

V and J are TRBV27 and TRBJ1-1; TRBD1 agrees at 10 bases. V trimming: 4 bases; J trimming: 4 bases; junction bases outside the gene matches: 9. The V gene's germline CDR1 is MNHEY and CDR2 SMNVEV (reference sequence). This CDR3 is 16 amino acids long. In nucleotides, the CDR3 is TGTGCCAGCAGTTCGGACAGGGGGAGGGGCAGCACTGAAGCTTTCTTT. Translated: CASSSDRGRGSTEAFF.

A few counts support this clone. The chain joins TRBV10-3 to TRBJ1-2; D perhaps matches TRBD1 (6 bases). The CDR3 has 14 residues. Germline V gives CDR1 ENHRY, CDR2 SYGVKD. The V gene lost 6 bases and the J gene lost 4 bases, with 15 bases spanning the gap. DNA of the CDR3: TGTGCCATCAGGGGGGAACAGGGTTCCTATGGCTACACCTTC. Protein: CAIRGEQGSYGYTF.

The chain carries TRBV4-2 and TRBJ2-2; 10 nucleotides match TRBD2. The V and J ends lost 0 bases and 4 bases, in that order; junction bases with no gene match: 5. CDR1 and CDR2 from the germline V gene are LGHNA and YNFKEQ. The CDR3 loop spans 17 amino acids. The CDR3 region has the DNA TGTGCCAGCAGCCAAGAGGTTAGCGGGAGGTCCACCGGGGAGCTGTTTTTT. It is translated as CASSQEVSGRSTGELFF.

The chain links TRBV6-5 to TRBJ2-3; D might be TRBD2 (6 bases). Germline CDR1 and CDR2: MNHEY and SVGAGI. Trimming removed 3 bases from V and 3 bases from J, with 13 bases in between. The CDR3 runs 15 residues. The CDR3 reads CASSYSSRGTDTQYF. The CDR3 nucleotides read TGTGCCAGCAGTTATTCGTCCCGGGGGACAGATACGCAGTATTTT.

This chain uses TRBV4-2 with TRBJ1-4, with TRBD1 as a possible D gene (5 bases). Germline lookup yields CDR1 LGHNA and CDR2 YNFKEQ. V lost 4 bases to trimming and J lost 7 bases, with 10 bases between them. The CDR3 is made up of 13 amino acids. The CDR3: CASSPETAEKLFF. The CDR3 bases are TGTGCCAGCAGCCCTGAGACAGCTGAAAAACTGTTTTTT.

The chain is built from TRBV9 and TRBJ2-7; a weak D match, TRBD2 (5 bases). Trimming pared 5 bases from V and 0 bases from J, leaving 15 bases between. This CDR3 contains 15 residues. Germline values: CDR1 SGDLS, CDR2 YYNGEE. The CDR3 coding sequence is TGTGCCAGCAGTGCGGGCCCAAACCCCTCCTACGAGCAGTACTTC. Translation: CASSAGPNPSYEQYF.

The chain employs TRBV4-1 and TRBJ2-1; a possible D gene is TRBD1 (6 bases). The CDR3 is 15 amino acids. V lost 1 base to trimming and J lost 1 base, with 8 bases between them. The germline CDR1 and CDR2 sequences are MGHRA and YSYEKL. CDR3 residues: CASSQAGESYNEQFF. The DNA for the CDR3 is TGCGCCAGCAGCCAAGCAGGGGAATCCTACAATGAGCAGTTCTTC.

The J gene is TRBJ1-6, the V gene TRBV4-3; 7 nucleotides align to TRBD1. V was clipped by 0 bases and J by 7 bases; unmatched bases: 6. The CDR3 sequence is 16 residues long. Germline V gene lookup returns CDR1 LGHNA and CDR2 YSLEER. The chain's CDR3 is CASSQEPTGLNSPLHF. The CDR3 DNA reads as TGCGCCAGCAGCCAAGAACCGACAGGGCTGAATTCACCCCTCCACTTT.

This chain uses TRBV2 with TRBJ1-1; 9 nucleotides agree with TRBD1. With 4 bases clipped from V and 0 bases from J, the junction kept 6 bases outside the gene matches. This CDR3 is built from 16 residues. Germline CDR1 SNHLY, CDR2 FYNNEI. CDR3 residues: CASSAGTGYMNTEAFF. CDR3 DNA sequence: TGTGCCAGCAGTGCGGGGACAGGGTATATGAACACTGAAGCTTTCTTT.

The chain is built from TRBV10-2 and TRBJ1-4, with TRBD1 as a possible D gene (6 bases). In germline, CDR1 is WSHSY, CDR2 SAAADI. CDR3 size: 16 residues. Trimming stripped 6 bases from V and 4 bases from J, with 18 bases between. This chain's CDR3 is CASSLLSGTFNEKLFF. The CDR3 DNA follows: TGCGCCAGCAGCCTACTAAGCGGGACATTTAATGAAAAACTGTTTTTT.

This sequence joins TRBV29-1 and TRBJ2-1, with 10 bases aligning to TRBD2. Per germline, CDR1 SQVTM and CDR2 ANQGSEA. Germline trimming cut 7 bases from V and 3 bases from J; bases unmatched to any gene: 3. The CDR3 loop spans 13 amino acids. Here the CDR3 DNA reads TGCAGCGAAACTAGCGGGATCTACAATGAGCAGTTCTTC. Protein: CSETSGIYNEQFF.

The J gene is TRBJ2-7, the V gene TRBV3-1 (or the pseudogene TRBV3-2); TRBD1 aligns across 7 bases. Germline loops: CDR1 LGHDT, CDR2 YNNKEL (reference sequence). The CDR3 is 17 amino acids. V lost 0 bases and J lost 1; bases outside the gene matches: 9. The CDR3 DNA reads TGTGCCAGCAGCCAAGACGCATTAAGACAGGGATCCTACGAGCAGTACTTC. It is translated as CASSQDALRQGSYEQYF.

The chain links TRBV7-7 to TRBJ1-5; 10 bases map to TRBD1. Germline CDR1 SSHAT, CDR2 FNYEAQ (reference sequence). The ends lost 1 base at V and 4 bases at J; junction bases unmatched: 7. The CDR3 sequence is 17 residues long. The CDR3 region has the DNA TGTGCCAGCAGCTTAGAAAAAACGGGACAGGGGAATCAGCCCCAGCATTTT. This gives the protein CASSLEKTGQGNQPQHF.

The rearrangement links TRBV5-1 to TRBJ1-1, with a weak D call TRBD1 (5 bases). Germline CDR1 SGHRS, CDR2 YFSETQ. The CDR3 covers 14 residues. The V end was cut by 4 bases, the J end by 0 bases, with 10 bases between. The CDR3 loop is CASSGGTVNTEAFF. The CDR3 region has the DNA TGCGCCAGCAGCGGCGGGACTGTGAACACTGAAGCTTTCTTT.

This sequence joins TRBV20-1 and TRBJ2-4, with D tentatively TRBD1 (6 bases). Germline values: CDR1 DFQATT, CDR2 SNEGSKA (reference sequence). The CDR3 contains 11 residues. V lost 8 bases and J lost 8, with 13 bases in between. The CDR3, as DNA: TGCAGTTTCTTACAGGGAGACATTCAGTACTTC. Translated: CSFLQGDIQYF.

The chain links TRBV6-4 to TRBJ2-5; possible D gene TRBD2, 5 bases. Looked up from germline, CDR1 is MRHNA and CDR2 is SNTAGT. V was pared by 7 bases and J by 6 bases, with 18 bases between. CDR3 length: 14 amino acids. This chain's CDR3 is CASKERKGPKTQYF. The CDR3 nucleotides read TGTGCCAGCAAGGAGCGGAAAGGGCCTAAGACCCAGTACTTC.

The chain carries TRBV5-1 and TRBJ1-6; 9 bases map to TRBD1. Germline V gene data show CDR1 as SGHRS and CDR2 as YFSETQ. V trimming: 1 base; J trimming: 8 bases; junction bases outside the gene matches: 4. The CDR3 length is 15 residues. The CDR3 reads CASSLRGDRDSPLHF. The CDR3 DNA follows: TGCGCCAGCAGCTTGAGGGGGGACAGGGATTCACCCCTCCACTTT.

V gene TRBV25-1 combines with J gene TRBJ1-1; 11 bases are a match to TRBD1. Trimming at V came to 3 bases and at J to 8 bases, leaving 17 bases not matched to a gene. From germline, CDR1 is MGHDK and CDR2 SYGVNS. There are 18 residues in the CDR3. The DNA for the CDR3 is TGTGCCAGCAGTGAGGGGGGGACAGGGGGGATATCTATTAGGGAAGCTTTCTTT. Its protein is CASSEGGTGGISIREAFF.

The CDR3 DNA sequence: TGTGCCACCAGCAGGGATGGAGGGGCGGTTGAAGCTTTCTTT. It codes for CATSRDGGAVEAFF. The chain combines TRBV15 with TRBJ1-1; possibly TRBD1 for D (5 bases). V lost 3 bases, J lost 7 bases, and 15 bases lay in between. The CDR3 consists of 14 residues. Germline CDR1 and CDR2: LNHNV and YYDKDF (reference sequence).

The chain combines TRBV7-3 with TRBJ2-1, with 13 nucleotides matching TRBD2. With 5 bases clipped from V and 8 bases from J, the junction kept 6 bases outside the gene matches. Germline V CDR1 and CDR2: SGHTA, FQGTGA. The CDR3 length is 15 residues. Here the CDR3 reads CASSRTSGSRDEQFF. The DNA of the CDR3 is TGTGCCAGCAGCCGGACTAGCGGGAGTCGCGATGAGCAGTTCTTC. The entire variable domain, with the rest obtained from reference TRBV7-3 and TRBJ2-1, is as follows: GAGVSQTPSNKVTEKGKYVELRCDPISGHTALYWYRQSLGQGPEFLIYFQGTGAADDSGLPNDRFFAVRPEGSVSTLKIQRTERGDSAVYLCASSRTSGSRDEQFFGPGTRLTVL.

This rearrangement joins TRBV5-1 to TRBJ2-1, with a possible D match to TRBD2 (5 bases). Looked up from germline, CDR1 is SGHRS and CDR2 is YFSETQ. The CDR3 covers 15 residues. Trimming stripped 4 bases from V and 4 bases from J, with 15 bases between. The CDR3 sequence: CASSLSGLSYNEQFF. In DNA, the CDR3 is TGCGCCAGCAGCCTCAGCGGTCTATCTTACAATGAGCAGTTCTTC.

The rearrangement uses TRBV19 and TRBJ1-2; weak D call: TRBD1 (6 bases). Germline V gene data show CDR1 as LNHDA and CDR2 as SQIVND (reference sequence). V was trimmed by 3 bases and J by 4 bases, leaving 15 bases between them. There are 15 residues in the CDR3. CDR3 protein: CASSILGTGIYGYTF. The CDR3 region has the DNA TGTGCCAGTAGTATTCTGGGCACAGGGATCTATGGCTACACCTTC.

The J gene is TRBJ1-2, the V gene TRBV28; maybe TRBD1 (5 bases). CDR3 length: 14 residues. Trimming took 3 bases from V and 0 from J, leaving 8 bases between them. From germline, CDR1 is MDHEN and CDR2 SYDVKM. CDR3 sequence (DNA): TGTGCCAGCAGTTTCGGGGGAGCTAACTATGGCTACACCTTC. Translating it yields CASSFGGANYGYTF.